What follows are 26 T cell receptor beta chains derived from one specimen sequenced in a study of blood T cell repertoires in COVID-19. The assay was immunoSEQ multiplex PCR, and TCRdb's table has in-frame clones only and misses some. The sample yields about 250,000 clones, 70% to 90% seen once. Sequencing was done on a sample of PBMCs or T cells enriched from blood (not recorded which). The source is a woman aged 45-65 years with acute COVID-19.

The V and J genes are TRBV19 and TRBJ1-5; D is uncertain. Germline CDR1 and CDR2: LNHDA and SQIVND (reference sequence). V gave up 4 bases and J gave up 0 bases, with 10 bases separating them. This CDR3 spans 15 amino acids. The CDR3 DNA follows: TGTGCCAGTAGTAGCGGGCAGAATAGCAATCAGCCCCAGCATTTT. Protein: CASSSGQNSNQPQHF.

The chain couples TRBV18 to TRBJ1-2, with 7 bases lining up with TRBD1. The CDR3 consists of 14 residues. V was clipped by 6 bases and J by 8 bases; unmatched bases: 12. The germline V gene encodes CDR1 KGHSH and CDR2 LQKENI. CDR3 nucleotides: TGTGCCAGCTCCCCAGGGGACAGAAGCCAGGGCTACACCTTC. This sequence encodes CASSPGDRSQGYTF.

The V call is TRBV29-1, the J call TRBJ1-2; D is undetermined. Trimming shortened V by 6 bases and J by 6 bases, and 14 bases separated the two germline ends. The V gene's germline CDR1 is SQVTM and CDR2 ANQGSEA. CDR3 size: 12 residues. The chain's CDR3 is CSVGRGIHGYTF. CDR3 coding DNA: TGCAGCGTCGGGCGGGGAATTCATGGCTACACCTTC.

The chain has TRBV6-1 and TRBJ1-5; TRBD1 aligns across 7 bases. The ends lost 1 base at V and 5 bases at J; junction bases unmatched: 2. CDR1 and CDR2 (germline): MNHNS, SASEGT. The CDR3 sequence is 14 residues long. The CDR3 spells CASSEDRGHQPQHF. For the CDR3, the DNA is TGTGCCAGCAGTGAAGACAGGGGCCATCAGCCCCAGCATTTT.

V and J are TRBV30 and TRBJ1-1; TRBD1 agrees at 9 bases. After removal of 8 bases from V and 5 bases from J, the junction contained 6 bases not matched to a gene. The germline CDR1 and CDR2 sequences are GTSNPN and SVGIG (reference sequence). The CDR3 has 12 amino acids. The CDR3 sequence: CAADRGKTEAFF. The CDR3 DNA is TGTGCCGCCGACAGGGGGAAGACTGAAGCTTTCTTT.

The chain combines TRBV30 with TRBJ2-7; TRBD2 aligns across 9 bases. The J segment lost 3 bases and the V segment lost 3 bases, leaving 9 bases of the junction unmatched. The germline CDR1 and CDR2 sequences are GTSNPN and SVGIG (reference sequence). This CDR3 contains 15 residues. The CDR3 sequence: CAWRTSGRFYYEQYF. CDR3 DNA sequence: TGTGCCTGGAGGACTAGCGGAAGATTTTACTACGAGCAGTACTTC.

This chain joins TRBV5-6 and TRBJ1-1, with D perhaps TRBD1 (5 bases). V gave up 4 bases and J gave up 3 bases, with 13 bases separating them. This CDR3 contains 14 residues. Germline V gene data show CDR1 as SGHDT and CDR2 as YYEEEE. The CDR3 DNA is TGTGCCAGCAGCCCCGGGGGAAGGGACACTGAAGCTTTCTTT. It yields the protein CASSPGGRDTEAFF. Drawing the rest from reference TRBV5-6 and TRBJ1-1, the complete variable domain is DAGVTQSPTHLIKTRGQQVTLRCSPKSGHDTVSWYQQALGQGPQFIFQYYEEEERQRGNFPDRFSGHQFPNYSSELNVNALLLGDSALYLCASSPGGRDTEAFFGQGTRLTVV.

The chain uses TRBV25-1 and TRBJ1-6; 8 nucleotides agree with TRBD1. Germline CDR1 reads MGHDK; CDR2 reads SYGVNS. Losses at the gene ends were 6 bases for V and 10 bases for J; bases not matched to a gene: 11. The CDR3 totals 15 residues. CDR3 amino acids: CASRAPETGESPLHF. DNA for the CDR3: TGTGCCAGCAGGGCCCCTGAGACAGGGGAATCACCCCTCCACTTT.

This chain uses TRBV9 with TRBJ1-2; perhaps TRBD1 as D (6 bases). In germline, CDR1 is SGDLS, CDR2 YYNGEE. V was cut by 1 base and J by 1 base, with 8 bases left in between. CDR3 length: 14 residues. CDR3 residues: CASSVQQGNYGYTF. The CDR3 DNA reads as TGTGCCAGCAGCGTACAACAGGGTAACTATGGCTACACCTTC.

The rearrangement links TRBV9 to TRBJ2-3; 12 bases map to TRBD2. CDR1 SGDLS and CDR2 YYNGEE come from the germline V gene. This CDR3 contains 16 residues. Unmatched junction bases numbered 5, after V lost 0 bases and J lost 6 bases. The CDR3 DNA reads TGTGCCAGCAGCGTAGACCCTAGCGGGGGGGTGGATACGCAGTATTTT. Amino acid sequence: CASSVDPSGGVDTQYF.

The chain uses TRBV30 and TRBJ1-1; 7 nucleotides line up with TRBD1. Germline V gene data show CDR1 as GTSNPN and CDR2 as SVGIG (reference sequence). The CDR3 totals 14 residues. J was trimmed by 1 base and V by 8 bases; bases with no gene match: 10. The CDR3 DNA reads as TGTGCCGGCCTGCCAGGGGGTACGAACACTGAAGCTTTCTTT. Protein product: CAGLPGGTNTEAFF.

This clone was seen a single time. The chain recombines TRBV19 with TRBJ1-5, with a weak D call TRBD1 (6 bases). CDR3 length equals 16 residues. V was pared by 3 bases and J by 4 bases, with 16 bases between. Germline CDR1 is LNHDA and CDR2 is SQIVND (reference sequence). For the CDR3, the DNA is TGTGCCAGTAGTATCCCTTTCAGGGGCGGTAATCAGCCCCAGCATTTT. Translated, it gives CASSIPFRGGNQPQHF.

The J gene is TRBJ2-5, the V gene TRBV18; a possible D gene is TRBD1 (5 bases). The germline V gene has CDR1 KGHSH and CDR2 LQKENI. Trimming shortened V by 6 bases and J by 3 bases, and 11 bases separated the two germline ends. This CDR3 spans 13 amino acids. CDR3 residues: CASSERGKETQYF. CDR3 sequence (DNA): TGTGCCAGCTCGGAAAGGGGAAAAGAGACCCAGTACTTC.

The chain combines TRBV20-1 with TRBJ2-1; TRBD2 aligns across 9 bases. After removal of 3 bases from V and 9 bases from J, the junction contained 9 bases not matched to a gene. The CDR3 sequence is 14 residues long. CDR1 and CDR2 (germline): DFQATT, SNEGSKA (reference sequence). The CDR3 loop is CSASSGGSTGEQFF. CDR3 DNA sequence: TGCAGTGCTAGTAGCGGGGGCTCCACGGGTGAGCAGTTCTTC.

This clone was seen only a few times. The genes are TRBV19 and TRBJ1-5, with D unresolved. Germline assignment: CDR1 LNHDA and CDR2 SQIVND (reference sequence). The CDR3 loop spans 17 amino acids. The V gene lost 3 bases and the J gene lost 0 bases, with 15 bases spanning the gap. CDR3 bases: TGTGCCAGTAGTATCCACTGGGCAGCGGATAGCAATCAGCCCCAGCATTTT. This codes for CASSIHWAADSNQPQHF.

CDR3 sequence: CASSKLTWDRTETQYF. Written as DNA, the CDR3 is TGTGCCAGCAGCAAACTTACTTGGGACAGGACGGAGACCCAGTACTTC. The chain couples TRBV21-1 to TRBJ2-5; the DNA was not used to check the table's D call, TRBD1. TRBV21-1 has pseudogene status. The CDR3 sequence is 16 residues long.

The chain joins TRBV24-1 to TRBJ2-1; 9 nucleotides agree with TRBD1. Unmatched junction bases numbered 8, after V lost 6 bases and J lost 6 bases. The CDR3 loop spans 15 amino acids. Germline CDR1 and CDR2: KGHDR and SFDVKD. CDR3 DNA: TGTGCCACCAGTAGGACAGGGGCGCGGCGCAATGAGCAGTTCTTC. It specifies CATSRTGARRNEQFF.

The chain combines TRBV6-2 or TRBV6-3 with TRBJ2-7; TRBD1 matches at 7 bases. This CDR3 is 16 amino acids long. The trim removed 1 base at V and 2 bases at J, leaving 8 bases unmatched. Germline lookup yields CDR1 MNHEY and CDR2 SVGEGT. CDR3 bases: TGTGCCAGCAGTTACTTACAATACAGGGGACCCTACGAGCAGTACTTC. It yields the protein CASSYLQYRGPYEQYF.

CDR3 in amino acids: CASSLKDYEQFF. CDR3 bases: TGTGCCAGCAGCTTAAAAGACTATGAGCAGTTCTTC. The chain is built from TRBV5-8 and TRBJ2-1; D is unclear. The CDR3 sequence is 12 residues long. V was cut by 2 bases and J by 8 bases, with 8 bases left in between. Germline assignment: CDR1 SGHTS and CDR2 YDEGEE. Variable domain in full (rest from reference TRBV5-8 and TRBJ2-1): EAGVTQSPTHLIKTRGQQATLRCSPISGHTSVYWYQQALGLGLQFLLWYDEGEERNRGNFPPRFSGRQFPNYSSELNVNALELEDSALYLCASSLKDYEQFFGPGTRLTVL.

The chain links TRBV19 to TRBJ1-6; 7 bases are a match to TRBD1. CDR1 and CDR2 from the germline V gene are LNHDA and SQIVND (reference sequence). The ends lost 1 base at V and 11 bases at J; junction bases unmatched: 11. This CDR3 has 16 residues. CDR3 sequence: CASSIGGETGYAPLHF. DNA for the CDR3: TGTGCCAGTAGTATAGGCGGAGAGACAGGGTATGCACCCCTCCACTTT. The full variable domain, its missing parts supplied by reference TRBV19 and TRBJ1-6, is DGGITQSPKYLFRKEGQNVTLSCEQNLNHDAMYWYRQDPGQGLRLIYYSQIVNDFQKGDIAEGYSVSREKKESFPLTVTSAQKNPTAFYLCASSIGGETGYAPLHFGNGTRLTVT.

This chain uses TRBV3-1 (or the pseudogene TRBV3-2) with TRBJ1-2; 7 nucleotides line up with TRBD1. There are 14 residues in the CDR3. The J segment lost 1 base and the V segment lost 1 base, leaving 0 bases of the junction unmatched. Germline CDR1 reads LGHDT; CDR2 reads YNNKEL (reference sequence). CDR3 coding DNA: TGTGCCAGCAGCCAAGGACAGGGTAACTATGGCTACACCTTC. Its protein is CASSQGQGNYGYTF.

This clone was seen a handful of times. The rearrangement joins TRBV18 to TRBJ2-7; 9 bases are shared with TRBD1. This CDR3 has 15 amino acids. The V and J ends lost 3 bases and 0 bases, in that order; junction bases with no gene match: 3. The germline gives CDR1 KGHSH, CDR2 LQKENI. CDR3 region: CASSPDRGSSYEQYF. CDR3 nucleotide sequence: TGTGCCAGCTCACCCGACAGGGGGAGCTCCTACGAGCAGTACTTC.

This rearrangement joins TRBV12-5 to TRBJ2-7, with 9 bases identical to TRBD2. Germline CDR1 is LGHNT and CDR2 is FRNRAP. Germline trimming cut 0 bases from V and 0 bases from J; bases unmatched to any gene: 9. The CDR3 totals 18 residues. The CDR3 nucleotides read TGTGCTAGTGGTTTGGTACGGCCTAGCGGGACCCGCTCCTACGAGCAGTACTTC. It translates to CASGLVRPSGTRSYEQYF.

The CDR3 DNA reads TGTGCCAGCGGAGGGAATTCACCCCTCCACTTT. Its protein product is CASGGNSPLHF. V usage is TRBV9 and J usage is TRBJ1-6; no clear D gene. Germline V gene data show CDR1 as SGDLS and CDR2 as YYNGEE. The CDR3 runs to 11 residues. V dropped 7 bases and J dropped 7 bases, with 6 bases sitting between them.

V and J are TRBV4-1 and TRBJ2-7, with D possibly matching TRBD1 (5 bases). This CDR3 region has 14 residues. Trimming removed 4 bases at V and 2 bases at J, with 12 bases between. CDR1 and CDR2 from the germline V gene are MGHRA and YSYEKL. DNA for the CDR3: TGCGCCAGCAGCCTCCAGGCAGGGACCTACGAGCAGTACTTC. This codes for CASSLQAGTYEQYF.

The chain is built from TRBV30 and TRBJ2-1; 11 nucleotides align to TRBD2. V shed 8 bases and J 9 bases; nucleotides not matched to a gene: 6. The germline gives CDR1 GTSNPN, CDR2 SVGIG (reference sequence). This CDR3 spans 12 amino acids. The CDR3 nucleotides are TGTGCCATTGGACTAGCGGGTCGTGAGCAGTTCTTC. Protein product: CAIGLAGREQFF.